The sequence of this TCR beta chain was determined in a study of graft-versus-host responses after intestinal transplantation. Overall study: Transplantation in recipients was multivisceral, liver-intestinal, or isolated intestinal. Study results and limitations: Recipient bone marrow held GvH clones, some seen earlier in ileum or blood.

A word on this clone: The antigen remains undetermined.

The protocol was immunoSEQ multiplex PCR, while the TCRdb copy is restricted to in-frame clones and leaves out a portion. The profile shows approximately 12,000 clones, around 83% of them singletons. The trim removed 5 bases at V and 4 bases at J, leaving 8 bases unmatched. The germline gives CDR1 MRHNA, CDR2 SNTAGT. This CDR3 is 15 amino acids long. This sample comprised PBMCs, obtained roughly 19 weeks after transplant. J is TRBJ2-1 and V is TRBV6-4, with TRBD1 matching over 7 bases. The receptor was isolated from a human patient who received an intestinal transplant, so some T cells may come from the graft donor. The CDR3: CASSLSRDRYNEQFF. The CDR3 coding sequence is TGTGCCAGCAGTCTTTCTCGGGACAGATACAATGAGCAGTTCTTC.